The text below deals with one TCR beta chain. This sample is drawn from a study of T cell responses to AZD1222 COVID-19 vaccine. Germline V gene data show CDR1 as LGHNA and CDR2 as YSLEER. Trimming left V 0 bases short and J 0 bases short, with 12 bases between. This CDR3 region has 16 residues. This table comes from immunoSEQ multiplex PCR, and its TCRdb copy is limited to in-frame clones, with some not included. Here the sample spans about 67,000 clones, approximately 80% being singletons. The clonotype was recovered from an adult in good health. The chain joins TRBV4-3 to TRBJ2-7; the D call may be TRBD1 or TRBD2 (6 bases each). This specimen consisted of peripheral blood, obtained on day 0 of AZD1222 vaccination. CDR3 DNA: TGCGCCAGCAGCCAAGAATGGGGGGCCAACTCCTACGAGCAGTACTTC. Protein product: CASSQEWGANSYEQYF.